This T cell receptor beta chain was documented in a study of cytomegalovirus exposure and HLA in healthy donors. Study as a whole: In an early release, HLA-typed donors contributed approximately 82 million unique TCR sequences.

The primer mix had 60 Vbeta and 13 Jbeta primers. Here immunoSEQ multiplex PCR was the method, and the copy in TCRdb shows in-frame clones only, minus some. Altogether under 200,000 clones are present, 70% to 90% being singletons, with the ten largest covering 1.5% to 2%. The CDR3 extends over 14 amino acids. The J segment lost 3 bases and the V segment lost 1 base, leaving 3 bases of the junction unmatched. Germline CDR1 is SGHDT and CDR2 is YYEEEE. This TCR was recovered from a woman aged 18-35 years in good health and CMV-seronegative. V usage is TRBV5-6 and J usage is TRBJ1-1, with 7 bases aligning to TRBD1. Sequencing was carried out using PBMCs. The CDR3 is CASSLSDRYTEAFF. The CDR3 DNA sequence: TGTGCCAGCAGCTTGTCGGACAGGTACACTGAAGCTTTCTTT.